This TCR beta chain comes out of a study of blood T cells in healthy people across ages. Whole-study results and caveats: A strong correlation was found between TCR beta diversity and the percentage of naive T cells.

In regard to this clonotype: Its antigen is undetermined.

Combining a sample-barcoded 5' primer with a J-beta primer mix, a second PCR ran for 7 to 11 cycles. MiXCR was run by TCRdb on the 5' RACE reads, yielding one entry per CDR3 protein. The table shows about 730,000 distinct CDR3 sequences, with about 40% occurring only once. Germline loops: CDR1 SEHNR, CDR2 FQNEAQ (reference sequence). This CDR3 region has 15 residues. V gave up 4 bases and J gave up 8 bases; unmatched junction bases: 10. The V gene is TRBV7-9, the J gene TRBJ1-4; 7 bases fit TRBD1. The TCR sequence derives from a woman aged 55-70 years in good health. Sequences were obtained from blood. The DNA for the CDR3 is TGTGCCAGCAGCTATCTGACAGGGAAAGGGGAAAAACTGTTTTTT. Protein sequence: CASSYLTGKGEKLFF.